This T cell receptor beta chain was found in a study of cytomegalovirus exposure and HLA in healthy donors. Study as a whole: HLA-typed donors were the source of approximately 85 million unique TCRs held in an early data release.

As for this clone: No antigen is known for it.

With 60 Vbeta and 13 Jbeta primers, the PCR was carried out. Sequencing used immunoSEQ multiplex PCR; TCRdb keeps in-frame clones, though not all of them. The data show about 65,000 clones, with approximately 67% seen just once and about 3% held by the top ten. Study results and limitations: 16,951 TCR beta sequences were associated with HLA alleles at 0.05 false discovery rate in a later analysis. Later on, an analysis showed TCR association rates differing by HLA locus, with DRB1 the most and HLA-C the fewest. Immune exposure information comprised only CMV serostatus.

J gave up 3 bases and V 4 bases, and 2 bases lay outside the gene matches. CDR1 PRHDT and CDR2 FYEKMQ come from the germline V gene (reference sequence). The CDR3 has 14 residues. Sequenced material: PBMCs. This TCR derives from a man under 40 in good health and CMV-seronegative. This chain connects TRBV13 to TRBJ1-4, with 7 bases aligning to TRBD1. In DNA form, the CDR3 reads TGTGCCAGCAGCTCGACAGGGTCTAATGAAAAACTGTTTTTT. It yields the protein CASSSTGSNEKLFF.